Presented here are 18 T cell receptor beta chains from one specimen sequenced in a study of T cells in Graves' hyperthyroidism and ophthalmopathy. Regions amplified from RNA transcripts were the TCR beta CDR3 regions. RT-PCR in the first round (using the HTBI primer set) targeted the TCR CDR3. A single record per CDR3 protein comes from TCRdb applying MiXCR to the multiplex PCR reads. The data show about 280,000 distinct CDR3 sequences, around 25% seen once. The sample taken for sequencing was blood. Receptors were obtained from a man in his forties with Graves' hyperthyroidism that later progressed to Graves' ophthalmopathy.

This chain joins TRBV25-1 and TRBJ1-5; the D is unclear. The V end lost 4 bases, the J end lost 1 base, and 8 bases lay between the germline ends. This CDR3 has 14 residues. The germline V gene encodes CDR1 MGHDK and CDR2 SYGVNS. The DNA for the CDR3 is TGTGCCAGCAGTGGATCGGGGAGCAATCAGCCCCAGCATTTT. Protein product: CASSGSGSNQPQHF.

The rearrangement joins TRBV29-1 to TRBJ1-1; D possibly corresponds to TRBD1 (5 bases). V lost 2 bases, J lost 0 bases, and 7 bases lay in between. The CDR3 runs 13 residues. CDR1 is SQVTM, CDR2 ANQGSEA, per germline. Here the CDR3 reads CSVELDMNTEAFF. CDR3 sequence (DNA): TGCAGCGTTGAATTGGACATGAACACTGAAGCTTTCTTT.

This clonotype was found many times. The rearrangement links TRBV28 to TRBJ1-2; the match to TRBD1 covers 7 bases. This CDR3 contains 14 residues. The germline V gene has CDR1 MDHEN and CDR2 SYDVKM. The V segment lost 2 bases and the J segment 8 bases; nucleotides outside the gene matches: 8. This CDR3 reads CASSLPPGGGGYTF. The CDR3 DNA follows: TGTGCCAGCAGTTTACCCCCAGGGGGAGGAGGCTACACCTTC.

This clonotype was seen repeatedly, ten times or more. The junction and the germline gene differ at one end; a read error may be behind it. The CDR3 sequence: CASSLRTEGTQYF. The CDR3 DNA reads TGTGCTAGCAGCCTTCGGACCGAAGGGACCCAGTACTTC. The chain couples TRBV7-7 to TRBJ2-5; D is uncertain. The germline CDR1 and CDR2 sequences are SSHAT and FNYEAQ (reference sequence). CDR3 length: 13 residues.

This clonotype occurred many times. V usage is TRBV27 and J usage is TRBJ2-5; 8 nucleotides match TRBD1. Trimming cost V 5 bases and J 4 bases; bases outside gene matches: 9. Looked up from germline, CDR1 is MNHEY and CDR2 is SMNVEV (reference sequence). The CDR3 loop spans 15 amino acids. The CDR3 DNA reads TGTGCCAGCAGTCCACTGACAGGGGCCGGAGAGACCCAGTACTTC. Translating it yields CASSPLTGAGETQYF.

The chain recombines TRBV5-1 with TRBJ2-7; TRBD1 agrees at 8 bases. The V gene's germline CDR1 is SGHRS and CDR2 YFSETQ. There are 13 residues in the CDR3. With 4 bases clipped from V and 5 bases from J, the junction kept 5 bases outside the gene matches. The CDR3 sequence is CASSDSGGNEQYF. For the CDR3, the DNA is TGCGCCAGCAGCGACTCAGGGGGCAACGAGCAGTACTTC.

This clonotype was detected ten times or more. The J gene is TRBJ2-7, the V gene TRBV18; D is unresolved. Germline V CDR1 and CDR2: KGHSH, LQKENI. V was shortened by 5 bases and J by 6 bases, with 8 bases between the two germline ends. The CDR3 covers 11 residues. The chain's CDR3 is CASSGSTEQYF. The CDR3 DNA reads as TGTGCCAGCTCAGGGTCGACCGAGCAGTACTTC.

The chain links TRBV6-1 to TRBJ2-7; a weak D match, TRBD2 (6 bases). Germline V gene data show CDR1 as MNHNS and CDR2 as SASEGT. The V and J ends lost 6 bases and 7 bases respectively, with 16 bases between them. The length of the CDR3 is 13 residues. CDR3 protein: CASSPGEAGEQYF. The CDR3 coding sequence is TGTGCCAGCAGCCCCGGGGAGGCGGGGGAGCAGTACTTC.

This clonotype occurred many times. The rearrangement uses TRBV11-2 and TRBJ2-5; D remains ambiguous. CDR3 length: 14 amino acids. Trimming removed 1 base at V and 5 bases at J, with 11 bases between. Germline V gene lookup returns CDR1 SGHAT and CDR2 FQNNGV. The CDR3: CASSLGRIVETQYF. In DNA, the CDR3 is TGTGCCAGCAGCTTAGGCCGGATCGTGGAGACCCAGTACTTC.

In this sample, this clonotype turned up many times. CDR3 coding DNA: TGTGCCAGCAGAGTCGACAGGGCGGAAATAAACATTCAGTACTTC. Translating it yields CASRVDRAEINIQYF. The chain carries TRBV2 and TRBJ2-4; 7 bases are a match to TRBD1. Germline V gives CDR1 SNHLY, CDR2 FYNNEI. CDR3 length: 15 amino acids. V dropped 6 bases and J dropped 6; count of bases not matched to a gene: 11.

This clonotype was counted at least ten times. This chain links TRBV12-3 or TRBV12-4 with TRBJ1-3; 7 nucleotides line up with TRBD1. The CDR3 spans 14 residues. V shed 3 bases and J 4 bases; nucleotides not matched to a gene: 3. The DNA of the CDR3 is TGTGCCAGCAGTTTCAGGGGGGAAGGAAACACCATATATTTT. Protein sequence: CASSFRGEGNTIYF.

The sample holds many counts of this clonotype. J is TRBJ2-7 and V is TRBV20-1; D might be TRBD1 (5 bases). CDR1 DFQATT and CDR2 SNEGSKA come from the germline V gene (reference sequence). The CDR3 runs 13 residues. The V and J ends lost 1 base and 2 bases respectively, with 9 bases between them. The CDR3 region is CSARAQGTYEQYF. CDR3 nucleotide sequence: TGCAGTGCTAGAGCCCAGGGTACCTACGAGCAGTACTTC.

This clonotype has ten or more counts. The chain couples TRBV24-1 to TRBJ1-2, with TRBD1 as a possible D gene (6 bases). The CDR3 consists of 13 residues. Germline V gene sequence: CDR1 KGHDR, CDR2 SFDVKD. V lost 3 bases to trimming and J lost 8 bases, with 12 bases between them. The CDR3 reads CATSDPPRGGYTF. The CDR3 DNA is TGTGCCACCAGTGATCCCCCCAGGGGAGGCTACACCTTC.

The J gene is TRBJ2-5, the V gene TRBV5-1; D possibly corresponds to TRBD1 (6 bases). The CDR3 consists of 16 residues. Germline V gene sequence: CDR1 SGHRS, CDR2 YFSETQ. Trimming pared 0 bases from V and 5 bases from J, leaving 17 bases between. Here the CDR3 reads CASSLGHLTGLETQYF. The CDR3 DNA is TGCGCCAGCAGCTTGGGACATCTAACAGGGTTGGAGACCCAGTACTTC. The variable domain in full, completed from reference TRBV5-1 and TRBJ2-5, reads KAGVTQTPRYLIKTRGQQVTLSCSPISGHRSVSWYQQTPGQGLQFLFEYFSETQRNKGNFPGRFSGRQFSNSRSEMNVSTLELGDSALYLCASSLGHLTGLETQYFGPGTRLLVL.

This clonotype was recorded at least ten times. The chain recombines TRBV10-3 with TRBJ1-1; no clear D gene. This CDR3 region has 11 residues. The V end lost 10 bases, the J end lost 2 bases, and 8 bases lay between the germline ends. Looked up from germline, CDR1 is ENHRY and CDR2 is SYGVKD. The CDR3: CATLYNTEAFF. For the CDR3, the DNA is TGTGCCACCTTATATAACACTGAAGCTTTCTTT.

This clonotype was found many times. J is TRBJ2-7 and V is TRBV5-5; D is unclear. The CDR3 covers 12 residues. Germline values: CDR1 SGHKS, CDR2 YYEKEE (reference sequence). Trimming removed 4 bases at V and 0 bases at J, with 5 bases between. The CDR3: CASSTFSYEQYF. DNA for the CDR3: TGTGCCAGCAGCACATTCTCCTACGAGCAGTACTTC.

This clonotype was detected many times. This chain links TRBV10-2 with TRBJ1-1; D might be TRBD1 (5 bases). CDR3 size: 16 residues. V dropped 5 bases and J dropped 1 base, with 17 bases sitting between them. CDR1 WSHSY and CDR2 SAAADI come from the germline V gene. For the CDR3, the DNA is TGCGCCAGCAGTCACAACATTGGGGGGGAGAACACTGAAGCTTTCTTT. Translated: CASSHNIGGENTEAFF.

This clonotype was counted ten times or more. This chain joins TRBV29-1 and TRBJ2-1; no definite D call. Germline CDR1 reads SQVTM; CDR2 reads ANQGSEA. Trimming pared 5 bases from V and 9 bases from J, leaving 20 bases between. There are 14 residues in the CDR3. The CDR3 loop is CSVPFPGATGEQFF. CDR3 coding DNA: TGCAGCGTTCCCTTTCCGGGCGCAACGGGTGAGCAGTTCTTC.